Below, 10 T cell receptor beta chains from the same sample are listed, as sequenced in a study of cytomegalovirus exposure and HLA in healthy donors. Profiled with immunoSEQ multiplex PCR; TCRdb holds only in-frame clones, not every one. The table lists approximately 100,000 clones, 70% to 90% of them singletons, with 3% to 4% in the top ten. What was sequenced was PBMCs. The receptors shown here come from a woman younger than 45 in good health and CMV-seronegative.

The CDR3, as DNA: TGTGCCAGCATCCTTGCGCGGGCAGTGTGGGGTGAGCAGTTCTTC. Its translation: CASILARAVWGEQFF. The chain joins TRBV12-1 to TRBJ2-1; TRBD2, the table's D call, lacks a check against the DNA. TRBV12-1 is shown as a pseudogene. The CDR3 is made up of 15 amino acids.

The V and J genes are TRBV28 and TRBJ2-1; 8 positions match TRBD1. This CDR3 is built from 15 residues. Germline CDR1 MDHEN, CDR2 SYDVKM. V trimming: 7 bases; J trimming: 2 bases; junction bases outside the gene matches: 7. The CDR3 reads CASISGTGTYNEQFF. As DNA, the CDR3 is TGTGCCAGCATCTCCGGGACAGGCACCTACAATGAGCAGTTCTTC.

The chain uses TRBV4-1 and TRBJ2-7, with D possibly being TRBD2 (5 bases). Looked up from germline, CDR1 is MGHRA and CDR2 is YSYEKL. Trimming shortened V by 1 base and J by 2 bases, and 12 bases separated the two germline ends. The CDR3 is made up of 15 amino acids. DNA for the CDR3: TGCGCCAGCAGCCAAGCCATTATCGGGGCCTACGAGCAGTACTTC. Amino acid sequence: CASSQAIIGAYEQYF.

The gene calls are TRBV7-9 and TRBJ1-5; D is unresolved. The germline gives CDR1 SEHNR, CDR2 FQNEAQ (reference sequence). The CDR3 contains 12 residues. The V end was cut by 3 bases, the J end by 5 bases, with 5 bases between. DNA of the CDR3: TGTGCCAGCAGCTTTAGTGATCAGCCCCAGCATTTT. Its translation: CASSFSDQPQHF. Looking up the rest from reference TRBV7-9 and TRBJ1-5 gives the full variable domain: DTGVSQNPRHKITKRGQNVTFRCDPISEHNRLYWYRQTLGQGPEFLTYFQNEAQLEKSRLLSDRFSAERPKGSFSTLEIQRTEQGDSAMYLCASSFSDQPQHFGDGTRLSIL.

The chain employs TRBV5-6 and TRBJ1-1; D gene uncertain. The CDR3 consists of 13 residues. In germline, CDR1 is SGHDT, CDR2 YYEEEE. The ends were cut back, 2 bases at V and 3 bases at J, with 8 bases in the middle. CDR3 region: CASSLRYYTEAFF. Written as DNA, the CDR3 is TGTGCCAGCAGCTTACGCTATTACACTGAAGCTTTCTTT.

The chain has TRBV7-9 and TRBJ1-5; 7 bases match TRBD1. CDR1 is SEHNR, CDR2 FQNEAQ, per germline (reference sequence). This CDR3 is built from 17 residues. Trimming at V came to 2 bases and at J to 8 bases, leaving 15 bases not matched to a gene. The CDR3 nucleotides are TGTGCCAGCAGCTTAATCCCTCTAGACAGGGAAGATGAGCCCCAGCATTTT. This encodes CASSLIPLDREDEPQHF.

This chain connects TRBV5-1 to TRBJ2-1; 11 bases line up with TRBD1. Germline assignment: CDR1 SGHRS and CDR2 YFSETQ. The V segment lost 0 bases and the J segment 8 bases; nucleotides outside the gene matches: 13. The CDR3 has 18 amino acids. CDR3: CASSLVGGPGQGADEQFF. The CDR3 nucleotides are TGCGCCAGCAGCTTGGTCGGGGGACCAGGACAGGGGGCGGATGAGCAGTTCTTC.

The V gene is TRBV28, the J gene TRBJ2-3; D might be TRBD2 (5 bases). Trimming took off 3 bases at V and 6 bases at J, with 13 bases between the two ends. CDR1 is MDHEN, CDR2 SYDVKM, per germline. The CDR3 has 14 amino acids. This CDR3 is CASSFKLRGDTQYF. The CDR3 DNA follows: TGTGCCAGCAGTTTCAAACTCCGCGGGGATACGCAGTATTTT.

The chain couples TRBV7-9 to TRBJ2-1, with D hard to call. V was trimmed by 5 bases and J by 4 bases, leaving 9 bases between them. The germline CDR1 and CDR2 sequences are SEHNR and FQNEAQ (reference sequence). CDR3 size: 13 residues. CDR3 sequence: CASSPRSYNEQFF. CDR3 sequence (DNA): TGTGCCAGCAGCCCCAGGTCGTACAATGAGCAGTTCTTC.

V usage is TRBV7-3 and J usage is TRBJ2-1; 7 positions agree with TRBD1. V dropped 1 base and J dropped 5; count of bases not matched to a gene: 5. The CDR3 length is 15 residues. The germline V gene encodes CDR1 SGHTA and CDR2 FQGTGA. The CDR3 protein is CASSLKWDSHNEQFF. The CDR3 region has the DNA TGTGCCAGCAGCTTAAAGTGGGACAGCCACAATGAGCAGTTCTTC.